The clone carrying this T cell receptor beta chain was seen a few times. Its antigen is not identified. Germline V CDR1 and CDR2: SGHRS, YFSETQ. Trimming cost V 4 bases and J 2 bases; bases outside gene matches: 3. The CDR3 loop spans 14 amino acids. The sample originates from a study of T cells after yellow fever vaccination. Notes on the study in general: Reappearing after the booster were most of the clones from primary vaccination (about 96% CD4, approximately 89% CD8). On re-exposure, the response was weaker but peaked faster, at day 5 versus 15.

TCRdb analysed the 5' RACE reads with MiXCR anew, one entry per CDR3 protein. The sample contains 310,000 or so distinct CDR3 sequences, approximately 3.8% of which appear only once. This specimen was PBMCs, taken on the day of the yellow fever booster vaccination. The sequence came from a man aged 18-30 years who received the YFV17D yellow fever vaccine. The chain combines TRBV5-1 with TRBJ2-3; 8 bases map to TRBD2. The DNA for the CDR3 is TGCGCCAGCAGCACTAGCGGAACCACAGATACGCAGTATTTT. Its translation: CASSTSGTTDTQYF.